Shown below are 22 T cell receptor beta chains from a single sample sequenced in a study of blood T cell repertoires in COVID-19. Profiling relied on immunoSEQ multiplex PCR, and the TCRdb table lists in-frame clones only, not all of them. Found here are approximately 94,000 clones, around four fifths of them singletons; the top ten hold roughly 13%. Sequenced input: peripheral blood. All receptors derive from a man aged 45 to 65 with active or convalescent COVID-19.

CDR3: CASSSSTGTGVWGGNEQYF. CDR3 nucleotides: TGTGCCAGCAGTTCTTCTACCGGGACAGGGGTCTGGGGCGGGAACGAGCAGTACTTC. The chain has TRBV28 and TRBJ2-7; TRBD1 agrees at 10 bases. With 4 bases clipped from V and 5 bases from J, the junction kept 20 bases outside the gene matches. The CDR3 length is 19 residues. Germline CDR1 and CDR2: MDHEN and SYDVKM.

CDR3 protein: CASSLQGAGGELFF. The CDR3 DNA reads as TGTGCCAGCAGCCTACAGGGGGCCGGCGGGGAGCTGTTTTTT. This chain links TRBV6-5 with TRBJ2-2; 9 nucleotides align to TRBD1. The CDR3 runs 14 residues. The ends lost 6 bases at V and 7 bases at J; junction bases unmatched: 6. Germline-derived CDR1 and CDR2 are MNHEY and SVGAGI.

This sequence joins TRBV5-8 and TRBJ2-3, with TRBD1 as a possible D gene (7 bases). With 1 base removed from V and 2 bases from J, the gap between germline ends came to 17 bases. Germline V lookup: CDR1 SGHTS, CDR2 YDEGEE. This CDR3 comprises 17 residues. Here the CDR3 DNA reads TGTGCCAGCAGCTTGTCAGGGGGAGGCGGAACCACAGATACGCAGTATTTT. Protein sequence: CASSLSGGGGTTDTQYF.

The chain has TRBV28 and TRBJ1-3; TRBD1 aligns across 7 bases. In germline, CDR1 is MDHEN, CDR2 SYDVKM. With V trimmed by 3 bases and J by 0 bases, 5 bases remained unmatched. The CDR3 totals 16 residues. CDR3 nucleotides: TGTGCCAGCAGTTTTTCGGGACAGCCCTCTGGAAACACCATATATTTT. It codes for CASSFSGQPSGNTIYF.

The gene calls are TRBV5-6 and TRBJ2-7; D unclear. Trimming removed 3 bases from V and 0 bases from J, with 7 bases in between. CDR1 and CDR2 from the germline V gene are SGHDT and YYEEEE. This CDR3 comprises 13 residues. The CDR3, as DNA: TGTGCCAGCAGCTCACGCAGCTCCTACGAGCAGTACTTC. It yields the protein CASSSRSSYEQYF.

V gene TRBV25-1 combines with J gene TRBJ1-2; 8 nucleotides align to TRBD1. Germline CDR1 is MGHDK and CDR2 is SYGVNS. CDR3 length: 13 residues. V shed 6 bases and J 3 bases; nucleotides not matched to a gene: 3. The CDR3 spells CASREQGDYGYTF. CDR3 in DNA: TGTGCCAGCAGAGAACAGGGGGACTATGGCTACACCTTC.

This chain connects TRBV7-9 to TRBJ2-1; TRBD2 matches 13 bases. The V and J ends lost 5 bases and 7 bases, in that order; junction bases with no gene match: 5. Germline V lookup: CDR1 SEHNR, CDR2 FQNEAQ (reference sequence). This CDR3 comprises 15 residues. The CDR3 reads CASSPGTSGNNEQFF. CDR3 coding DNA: TGTGCCAGCAGCCCTGGGACTAGCGGGAATAATGAGCAGTTCTTC.

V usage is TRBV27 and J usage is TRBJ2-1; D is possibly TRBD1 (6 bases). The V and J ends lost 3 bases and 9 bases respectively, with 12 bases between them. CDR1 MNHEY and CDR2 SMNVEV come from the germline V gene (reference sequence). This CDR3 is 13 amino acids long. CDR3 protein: CASSFSGGGEQFF. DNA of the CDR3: TGTGCCAGCAGTTTCTCTGGGGGCGGTGAGCAGTTCTTC.

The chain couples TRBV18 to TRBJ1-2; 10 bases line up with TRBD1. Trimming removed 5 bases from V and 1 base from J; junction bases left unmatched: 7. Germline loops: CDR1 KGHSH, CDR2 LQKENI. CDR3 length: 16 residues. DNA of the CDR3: TGTGCCAGCTCAACCGGGACAGGGGCTGGTAACTATGGCTACACCTTC. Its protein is CASSTGTGAGNYGYTF. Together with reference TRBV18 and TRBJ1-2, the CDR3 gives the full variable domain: NAGVMQNPRHLVRRRGQEARLRCSPMKGHSHVYWYRQLPEEGLKFMVYLQKENIIDESGMPKERFSAEFPKEGPSILRIQQVVRGDSAAYFCASSTGTGAGNYGYTFGSGTRLTVV.

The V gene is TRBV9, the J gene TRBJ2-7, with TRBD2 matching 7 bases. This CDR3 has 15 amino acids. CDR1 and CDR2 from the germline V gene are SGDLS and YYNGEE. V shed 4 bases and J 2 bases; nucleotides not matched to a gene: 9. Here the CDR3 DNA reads TGTGCCAGCAGCCCTTTAACGGGACTAACCTACGAGCAGTACTTC. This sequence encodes CASSPLTGLTYEQYF.

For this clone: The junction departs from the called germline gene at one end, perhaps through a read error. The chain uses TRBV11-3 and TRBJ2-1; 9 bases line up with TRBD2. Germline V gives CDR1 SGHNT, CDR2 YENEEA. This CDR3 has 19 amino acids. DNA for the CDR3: TGTGCCAGCAGATTAGGACTAGGTAGCGGGGGTAGCTCCTACAATGAGCAGTTCTTC. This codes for CASRLGLGSGGSSYNEQFF.

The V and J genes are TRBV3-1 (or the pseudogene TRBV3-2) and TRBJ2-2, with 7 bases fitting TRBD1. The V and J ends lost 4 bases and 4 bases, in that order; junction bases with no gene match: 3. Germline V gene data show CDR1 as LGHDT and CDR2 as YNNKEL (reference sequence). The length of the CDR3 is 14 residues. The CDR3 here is CASSRGGGTGELFF. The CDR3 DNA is TGTGCCAGCAGCCGAGGGGGCGGCACCGGGGAGCTGTTTTTT.

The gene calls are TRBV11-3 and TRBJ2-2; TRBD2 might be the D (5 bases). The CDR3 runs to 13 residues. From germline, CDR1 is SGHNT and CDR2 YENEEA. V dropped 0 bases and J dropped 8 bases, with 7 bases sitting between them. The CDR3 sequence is CASSLDSGGELFF. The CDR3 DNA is TGTGCCAGCAGCTTAGATTCGGGGGGGGAGCTGTTTTTT.

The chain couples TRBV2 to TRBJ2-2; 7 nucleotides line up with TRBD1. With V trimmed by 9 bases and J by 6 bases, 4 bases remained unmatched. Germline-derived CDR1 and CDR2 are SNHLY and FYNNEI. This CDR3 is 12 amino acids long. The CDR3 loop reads CASQGVAGELFF. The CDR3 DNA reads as TGTGCCAGTCAGGGGGTTGCCGGGGAGCTGTTTTTT.

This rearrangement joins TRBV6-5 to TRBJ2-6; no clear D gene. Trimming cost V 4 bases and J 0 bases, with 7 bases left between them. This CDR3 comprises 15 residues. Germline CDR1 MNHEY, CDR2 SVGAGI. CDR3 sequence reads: CASSFGISGANVLTF. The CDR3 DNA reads TGTGCCAGCAGTTTCGGTATCTCTGGGGCCAACGTCCTGACTTTC.

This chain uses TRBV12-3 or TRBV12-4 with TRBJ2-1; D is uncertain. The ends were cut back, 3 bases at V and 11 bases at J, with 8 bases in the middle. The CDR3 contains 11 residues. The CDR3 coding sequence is TGTGCCAGCAGTTTGAACGAGAAGCAGTTCTTC. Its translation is CASSLNEKQFF.

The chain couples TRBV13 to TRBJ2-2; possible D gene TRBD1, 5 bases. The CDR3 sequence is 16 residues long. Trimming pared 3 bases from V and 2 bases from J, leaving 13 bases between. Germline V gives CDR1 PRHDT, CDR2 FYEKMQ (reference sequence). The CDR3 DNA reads TGTGCCAGCAGCTTTGATAGGGGTCGAAACACCGGGGAGCTGTTTTTT. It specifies CASSFDRGRNTGELFF.

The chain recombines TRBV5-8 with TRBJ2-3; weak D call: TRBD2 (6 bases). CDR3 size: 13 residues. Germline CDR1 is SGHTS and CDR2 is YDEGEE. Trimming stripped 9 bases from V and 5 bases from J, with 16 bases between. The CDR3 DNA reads TGTGCCACCGGGACTTTTGGGGGAGATACGCAGTATTTT. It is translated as CATGTFGGDTQYF.

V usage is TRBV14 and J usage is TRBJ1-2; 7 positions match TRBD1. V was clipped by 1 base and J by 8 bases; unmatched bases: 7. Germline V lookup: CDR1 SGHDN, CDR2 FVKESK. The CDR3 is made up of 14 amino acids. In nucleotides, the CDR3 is TGTGCCAGCAGCCAAGGAGACAGGGTATGGGGCTACACCTTC. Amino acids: CASSQGDRVWGYTF.

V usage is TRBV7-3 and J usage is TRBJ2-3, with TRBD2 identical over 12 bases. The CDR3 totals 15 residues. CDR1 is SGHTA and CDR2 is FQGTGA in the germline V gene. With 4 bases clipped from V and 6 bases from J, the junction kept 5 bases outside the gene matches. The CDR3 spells CASSSRTSGTDTQYF. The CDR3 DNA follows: TGTGCCAGCAGCTCGAGGACTAGCGGGACGGATACGCAGTATTTT.

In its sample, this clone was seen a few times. The CDR3, as DNA: TGTGCCAGCAGCGTATCTAGCGGGAGCTCCTACGAGCAGTACTTC. As protein: CASSVSSGSSYEQYF. V is TRBV9 and J is TRBJ2-7, with TRBD2 matching over 10 bases. Per the germline V gene, CDR1 is SGDLS and CDR2 is YYNGEE. J was trimmed by 0 bases and V by 1 base; bases with no gene match: 1. There are 15 residues in the CDR3.

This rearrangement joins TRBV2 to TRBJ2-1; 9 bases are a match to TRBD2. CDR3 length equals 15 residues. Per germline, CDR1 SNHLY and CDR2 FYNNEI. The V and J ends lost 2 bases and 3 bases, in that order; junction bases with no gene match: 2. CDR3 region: CASSESSGNYNEQFF. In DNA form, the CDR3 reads TGTGCCAGCAGTGAATCTAGCGGGAACTACAATGAGCAGTTCTTC.